This entry lists 14 T cell receptor beta chains sequenced from one sample in a study of T cells in localized non-small cell lung cancer. Clones were read by immunoSEQ multiplex PCR, and TCRdb kept only the in-frame ones, dropping some. The table lists 25,000 to 30,000 clones, more than 70% of them singletons. The sequenced sample was peripheral blood, obtained before any cancer treatment. These receptors came from a female donor over 55 with stage III squamous cell lung carcinoma.

The chain joins TRBV6-6 to TRBJ2-7, with 7 bases matching TRBD1. The V segment lost 6 bases and the J segment 2 bases; nucleotides outside the gene matches: 7. The CDR3 consists of 14 residues. CDR1 is MNHNY, CDR2 SVGAGI, per germline (reference sequence). The CDR3 sequence is CASSPGTATYEQYF. CDR3 nucleotide sequence: TGTGCCAGCAGCCCGGGGACAGCGACCTACGAGCAGTACTTC.

The chain employs TRBV11-2 and TRBJ1-2; D is unclear. The CDR3 consists of 14 residues. Germline V gives CDR1 SGHAT, CDR2 FQNNGV. Trimming pared 0 bases from V and 5 bases from J, leaving 10 bases between. The CDR3 DNA sequence: TGTGCCAGCAGCTTAGATCTACGGCTATATGGCTACACCTTC. Translation: CASSLDLRLYGYTF.

V and J are TRBV6-5 and TRBJ2-7, with D perhaps TRBD2 (6 bases). In germline, CDR1 is MNHEY, CDR2 SVGAGI. V was cut by 0 bases and J by 2 bases, with 11 bases left in between. CDR3 length: 15 amino acids. The CDR3 region has the DNA TGTGCCAGCAGTTACTCGGAGGGGTTCGCCTACGAGCAGTACTTC. Its translation is CASSYSEGFAYEQYF.

This rearrangement joins TRBV29-1 to TRBJ2-7; 7 nucleotides agree with TRBD2. The junction had 4 bases not matched to a gene; V was cut back by 5 bases and J by 0 bases. The CDR3 length is 13 residues. Germline CDR1 and CDR2: SQVTM and ANQGSEA. The CDR3 is CSVLAGHSYEQYF. CDR3 DNA sequence: TGCAGCGTTTTAGCGGGCCACTCCTACGAGCAGTACTTC.

The V and J genes are TRBV29-1 and TRBJ1-1; a weak D match, TRBD1 (6 bases). Germline V lookup: CDR1 SQVTM, CDR2 ANQGSEA. With 6 bases removed from V and 1 base from J, the gap between germline ends came to 6 bases. This CDR3 spans 11 amino acids. This CDR3 reads CSVTGNTEAFF. The CDR3 DNA follows: TGCAGCGTGACAGGGAACACTGAAGCTTTCTTT.

The chain joins TRBV5-4 to TRBJ1-1; TRBD1 is a possible D gene (5 bases). The CDR3 runs to 11 residues. With 0 bases removed from V and 11 bases from J, the gap between germline ends came to 8 bases. The germline gives CDR1 SGHNT, CDR2 YYREEE (reference sequence). CDR3 sequence: CASSLEGMAFF. The CDR3, as DNA: TGTGCCAGCAGCTTGGAGGGGATGGCTTTCTTT.

The chain combines TRBV28 with TRBJ2-3; D may match TRBD1 or TRBD2 (6 bases each). The germline CDR1 and CDR2 sequences are MDHEN and SYDVKM. This CDR3 comprises 16 residues. With 5 bases removed from V and 7 bases from J, the gap between germline ends came to 22 bases. This CDR3 reads CASSEGGTFVGNTQYF. The DNA of the CDR3 is TGTGCCAGCAGTGAGGGCGGGACATTTGTTGGAAATACGCAGTATTTT.

The CDR3 reads CASSQDWGNHNEQFF. CDR3 DNA: TGCGCCAGCAGCCAAGATTGGGGGAACCACAATGAGCAGTTCTTC. The rearrangement uses TRBV4-3 and TRBJ2-1, with D perhaps TRBD1 or TRBD2 (5 bases each). V lost 0 bases and J 5 bases, leaving 11 bases between the germline ends. CDR1 and CDR2 (germline): LGHNA, YSLEER. CDR3 size: 15 residues.

The chain links TRBV12-5 to TRBJ1-2, with TRBD1 identical over 9 bases. CDR3 length: 14 amino acids. The J segment lost 7 bases and the V segment lost 5 bases, leaving 8 bases of the junction unmatched. Germline-derived CDR1 and CDR2 are LGHNT and FRNRAP. CDR3 sequence: CASGLGTGIGGYTF. CDR3 nucleotides: TGTGCTAGTGGTCTTGGGACAGGGATTGGTGGCTACACCTTC.

This chain joins TRBV6-6 and TRBJ2-5, with a tentative D call TRBD2 (6 bases). CDR1 is MNHNY and CDR2 is SVGAGI in the germline V gene (reference sequence). V dropped 7 bases and J dropped 5 bases, with 17 bases sitting between them. The CDR3 contains 14 residues. Written as DNA, the CDR3 is TGTGCCAGCACTGCCATGGGGGGTGGTGAGACCCAGTACTTC. Its translation: CASTAMGGGETQYF.

The V call is TRBV6-4, the J call TRBJ2-3, with unresolved D. V lost 0 bases and J 8 bases, leaving 3 bases between the germline ends. The CDR3 totals 11 residues. The germline V gene has CDR1 MRHNA and CDR2 SNTAGT. The CDR3 DNA reads as TGTGCCAGCAGTGACTCTGGTACGCAGTATTTT. This gives the protein CASSDSGTQYF.

The V call is TRBV5-1, the J call TRBJ2-7; 14 positions match TRBD2. CDR1 SGHRS and CDR2 YFSETQ come from the germline V gene. This CDR3 comprises 16 residues. The ends lost 7 bases at V and 8 bases at J; junction bases unmatched: 14. CDR3 coding DNA: TGCGCCAGCCCCTGGACTAGCGGGGGGCCGAGGTTCAAGCAGTACTTC. Its translation is CASPWTSGGPRFKQYF. Looking up the rest from reference TRBV5-1 and TRBJ2-7 gives the full variable domain: KAGVTQTPRYLIKTRGQQVTLSCSPISGHRSVSWYQQTPGQGLQFLFEYFSETQRNKGNFPGRFSGRQFSNSRSEMNVSTLELGDSALYLCASPWTSGGPRFKQYFGPGTRLTVT.

V and J are TRBV29-1 and TRBJ1-3; maybe TRBD1 (5 bases). Germline V gene data show CDR1 as SQVTM and CDR2 as ANQGSEA. V was trimmed by 1 base and J by 3 bases, leaving 7 bases between them. The CDR3 length is 13 residues. The CDR3 region has the DNA TGCAGCGTTGAAGGACAGTTTGGAAACACCATATATTTT. Its protein product is CSVEGQFGNTIYF.

The chain recombines TRBV7-2 with TRBJ2-1; 9 bases align to TRBD1. CDR3 length equals 15 residues. V shed 4 bases and J 4 bases; nucleotides not matched to a gene: 5. Germline V gene lookup returns CDR1 SGHTA and CDR2 FQGNSA. The CDR3 here is CASSYAGTGYNEQFF. The CDR3 region has the DNA TGTGCCAGCAGCTATGCCGGGACAGGGTACAATGAGCAGTTCTTC. Looking up the rest from reference TRBV7-2 and TRBJ2-1 gives the full variable domain: GAGVSQSPSNKVTEKGKDVELRCDPISGHTALYWYRQSLGQGLEFLIYFQGNSAPDKSGLPSDRFSAERTGGSVSTLTIQRTQQEDSAVYLCASSYAGTGYNEQFFGPGTRLTVL.